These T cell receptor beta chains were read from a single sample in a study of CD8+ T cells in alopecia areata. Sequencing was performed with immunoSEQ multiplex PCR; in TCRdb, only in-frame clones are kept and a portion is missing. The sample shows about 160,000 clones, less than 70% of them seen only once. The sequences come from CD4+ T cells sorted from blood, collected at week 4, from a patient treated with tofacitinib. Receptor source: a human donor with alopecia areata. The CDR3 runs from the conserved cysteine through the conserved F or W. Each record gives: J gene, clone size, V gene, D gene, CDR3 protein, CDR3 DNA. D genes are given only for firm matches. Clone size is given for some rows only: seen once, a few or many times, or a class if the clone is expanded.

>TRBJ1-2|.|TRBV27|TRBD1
CASSLGQGRGYTF
TGTGCCAGCAGTCTCGGACAGGGTCGCGGCTACACCTTC
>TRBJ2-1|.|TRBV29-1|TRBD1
CSVGRLRGPPYNEQFF
TGCAGCGTTGGAAGGTTAAGGGGGCCGCCCTACAATGAGCAGTTCTTC
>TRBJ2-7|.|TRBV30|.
CAWADQVVYEQYF
TGTGCCTGGGCAGACCAGGTGGTCTACGAGCAGTACTTC
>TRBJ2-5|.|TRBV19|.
CASANMVQETQYF
TGTGCCAGTGCCAATATGGTCCAAGAGACCCAGTACTTC
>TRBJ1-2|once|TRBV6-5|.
CASSPPLGLGTF
TGTGCCAGCAGCCCTCCCCTGGGGTTGGGCACCTTC
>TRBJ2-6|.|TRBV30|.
CAWSGPQILRGANVLTF
TGTGCCTGGAGTGGGCCCCAGATACTACGTGGGGCCAACGTCCTGACTTTC
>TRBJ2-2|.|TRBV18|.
CASSPLQGHTGELFF
TGTGCCAGCTCACCTCTACAGGGTCACACCGGGGAGCTGTTTTTT
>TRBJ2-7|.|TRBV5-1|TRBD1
CASSLSPGGLVDEQYF
TGCGCCAGCAGCTTAAGTCCAGGGGGCCTAGTGGACGAGCAGTACTTC
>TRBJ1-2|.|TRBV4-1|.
CASSQAGNLYGYTF
TGCGCCAGCAGCCAAGCAGGGAACCTGTATGGCTACACCTTC
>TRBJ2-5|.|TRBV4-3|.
CASSQGGPGRQETQYF
TGCGCCAGCAGCCAAGGGGGACCGGGGAGACAAGAGACCCAGTACTTC
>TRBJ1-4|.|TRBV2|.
CASSTQGVGEKLFF
TGTGCCAGCAGTACCCAGGGCGTCGGTGAAAAACTGTTTTTT
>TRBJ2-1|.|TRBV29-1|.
CSVGKGIEQFF
TGCAGCGTGGGTAAGGGAATTGAGCAGTTCTTC
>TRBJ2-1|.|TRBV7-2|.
CASSRILAGGAGEQFF
TGTGCCAGCAGCCGTATACTAGCTGGAGGGGCCGGAGAGCAGTTCTTC
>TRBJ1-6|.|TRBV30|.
CAWSVDRNNSPLHF
TGTGCCTGGAGTGTAGACCGGAATAATTCACCCCTCCACTTT
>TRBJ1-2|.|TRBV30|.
CAWRGGRDGGYTF
TGTGCCTGGAGGGGCGGGAGGGACGGTGGCTACACCTTC
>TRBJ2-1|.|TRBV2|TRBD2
CASSTNVGRIAGGYNEQFF
TGTGCCAGCAGTACCAACGTGGGGAGAATAGCGGGGGGTTACAATGAGCAGTTCTTC
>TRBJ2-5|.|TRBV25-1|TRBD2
CASSEWLAGGPETQYF
TGTGCCAGCAGTGAATGGCTAGCGGGGGGCCCGGAGACCCAGTACTTC
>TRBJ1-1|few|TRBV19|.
CASSPVWATEAFF
TGTGCCAGTAGTCCCGTCTGGGCCACTGAAGCTTTCTTT
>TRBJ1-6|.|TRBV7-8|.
CASSLGRDSPLHF
TGTGCCAGCAGCTTAGGCAGGGATTCACCCCTCCACTTT
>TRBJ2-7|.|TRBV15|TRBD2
CATSRSAGLAGEQYF
TGTGCCACCAGCAGATCAGCGGGACTAGCGGGCGAGCAGTACTTC
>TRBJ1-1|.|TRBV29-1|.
CSAALGATNTEAFF
TGCAGCGCGGCCTTGGGGGCCACAAACACTGAAGCTTTCTTT
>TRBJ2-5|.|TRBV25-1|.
CASSAPGSETQYF
TGTGCCAGCAGTGCACCGGGTTCGGAGACCCAGTACTTC
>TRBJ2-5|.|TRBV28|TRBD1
CASSSGQGLETQYF
TGTGCCAGCAGTTCCGGACAGGGGTTGGAGACCCAGTACTTC
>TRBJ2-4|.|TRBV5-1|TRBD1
CASSLQGRDKNIQYF
TGCGCCAGCAGCTTACAGGGGCGAGACAAAAACATTCAGTACTTC
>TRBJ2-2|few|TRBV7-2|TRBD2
CASSLPLISGGLGGELFF
TGTGCCAGCAGCTTACCCCTTATTAGCGGGGGACTCGGCGGGGAGCTGTTTTTT
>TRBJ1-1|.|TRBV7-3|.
CASRQTSGNTEAFF
TGTGCCAGCAGACAGACTTCGGGGAACACTGAAGCTTTCTTT
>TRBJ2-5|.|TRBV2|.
CASSAGLEETQYF
TGTGCCAGCAGTGCGGGACTGGAAGAGACCCAGTACTTC
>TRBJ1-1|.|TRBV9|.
CASSVVGTNSEAFF
TGTGCCAGCAGCGTAGTAGGGACGAATTCTGAAGCTTTCTTT
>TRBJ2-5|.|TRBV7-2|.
CASSFMDRWGETQYF
TGTGCCAGCAGCTTCATGGACCGATGGGGAGAGACCCAGTACTTC
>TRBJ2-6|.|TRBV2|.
CASLLESGANVLTF
TGTGCCAGTCTCTTGGAGTCTGGGGCCAACGTCCTGACTTTC
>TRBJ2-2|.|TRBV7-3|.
CASSPRGGGTGELFF
TGTGCCAGCAGCCCCCGGGGAGGGGGCACCGGGGAGCTGTTTTTT